This T cell receptor (beta chain) comes out of a study of somatic mutations in T cells in chronic GVHD (dated by TCRdb to between 2020 and 2021). For sorting, staining was done with anti-CD3, anti-CD4, anti-CD8 and a Vbeta20 antibody from the IOTest Beta Mark kit on a FACSAria III, reaching purity above 98%. Mononuclear cells were isolated by Ficoll-Paque PLUS density gradient centrifugation from peripheral blood that had been collected in sodium heparin tubes. Before TCRbeta deep sequencing, the CD4+ Vbeta20+, CD4+ Vbeta20-, and CD8+ T cell fractions were FACS-sorted. The CDR3 numbers 14 residues from cysteine through phenylalanine. The sequence is cut down to CDR3 DNA, 42 bases in frame from base 1. Trimming takes 8 bases from V and 3 bases from J, and the germline ends sit 13 bases apart. CDR1 and CDR2 are read off the germline V gene as SGHTA and FQGTGA. This clone was detected once. Its recognized antigen is unknown. Base qualities are not recorded, but no much larger clone differs from it by a single base.

Isolated genomic DNA was used for TCRbeta deep sequencing. The immunoSEQ assay, provided as a commercial service, was used for both TCRbeta CDR3 sequencing and the initial data processing. Per the source publication's procedure: IMGT was used to annotate V, D, J genes, while reads were demultiplexed, adapter and primer sequences were stripped out, and similar clones were merged through frequency-ratio clustering. The source is immuneACCESS, and TCRdb retained only in-frame sequences with V and J called. Part of the clones is not carried over; for the studies checked, unresolved V genes explain less than half of this, and the remainder is unexplained. That table supplies the V and J calls and clone size; D and trimming were determined from the DNA. The sample table holds about 13,000 clones, of which 78% were seen once. About 30% of the sample rests with the top ten.

Sequencing was done on a sample of Vbeta20-negative CD4+ T cells from blood. The cell subset or site label corresponds to: CD4+ T cells sorted as TCR Vbeta20 negative by flow cytometry. The sequence links TRBV7-3 to TRBJ2-2; the D gene is perhaps TRBD1, on 6 matching bases. The receptor comes from a male patient in his fifties with chronic graft-versus-host disease. After a transplant, some of the T cells may come from the graft donor. Here the CDR3 is given as CASGSGDHTGELFF. Here is the DNA: TGTGCCAGCGGGTCAGGGGATCACACCGGGGAGCTGTTTTTT. Beyond the CDR3, the reference TRBV7-3 and TRBJ2-2 genes provide the residues; the full variable domain reads: GAGVSQTPSNKVTEKGKYVELRCDPISGHTALYWYRQSLGQGPEFLIYFQGTGAADDSGLPNDRFFAVRPEGSVSTLKIQRTERGDSAVYLCASGSGDHTGELFFGEGSRLTVL.